This record looks at one T cell receptor (beta chain) sequence and its context. This sample is drawn from a study of blood T cell repertoires in COVID-19. Study summary: Sources were T cells, B-cell-depleted T cells, or PBMCs; the material itself was cDNA or gDNA.

V lost 4 bases and J lost 6; bases outside the gene matches: 9. This CDR3 has 15 residues. Per the germline V gene, CDR1 is KGHDR and CDR2 is SFDVKD. How the authors handled the data: For nucleated cells, counts were estimated from reference gene primer amplification. Assay: immunoSEQ multiplex PCR; the TCRdb copy retains only in-frame clones and omits some. V, J and clone size reflect that table, while D and trimming were determined from the DNA. The sample consists of around 110,000 clones, 90% of them appearing once. V is TRBV24-1 and J is TRBJ2-7; 9 bases are a match to TRBD1. The sample consisted of peripheral blood. The TCR originated in a human donor with active COVID-19. The donor label of this sample is uncertain. As DNA, the CDR3 is TGTGCCACCAGTGACCCTGGACAGGGGCTCCTCGAGCAGTACTTC. Translating gives CATSDPGQGLLEQYF.